This entry lists 17 T cell receptor beta chains sequenced from one sample in a study of CD8+CD57+ T cells in acquired aplastic anemia (dated by TCRdb to 2016 to 2019). The sequencer listed for this sample is Illumina HiSeq 2000. Genomic DNA served as template for TCR beta VDJ combination and CDR3 sequence profiling. TCRdb reworked the public reads: Q25 trimming with fastp, MiXCR clone assembly, productive beta chains retained. For every CDR3 protein sequence, its rows merge into one entry that carries the most common genes and DNA. The sample includes some 170,000 distinct CDR3 sequences, with about two thirds observed a single time. The ten largest account for approximately 48% of the sample. Flow cytometry had shown CD8+CD57+ cell expansion in the patients selected for sequencing. The sample consisted of sorted CD4+, CD8+, or CD8+CD57+ T cells (not recorded which) from PBMCs. These TCRs come from a human donor with aplastic anemia.

The genes are TRBV7-9 and TRBJ2-7; D gene unclear. The CDR3 loop spans 14 amino acids. V was cut by 5 bases and J by 0 bases, with 11 bases left in between. CDR1 SEHNR and CDR2 FQNEAQ come from the germline V gene (reference sequence). CDR3 in amino acids: CASSATRISYEQYF. CDR3 coding DNA: TGTGCCAGCAGCGCGACCAGGATCTCCTACGAGCAGTACTTC.

The chain combines TRBV9 with TRBJ2-1; D unresolved. The CDR3 length is 11 residues. The germline V gene encodes CDR1 SGDLS and CDR2 YYNGEE. The V end lost 2 bases, the J end lost 9 bases, and 6 bases lay between the germline ends. CDR3 sequence reads: CASSVSSEQFF. In DNA, the CDR3 is TGTGCCAGCAGCGTGTCGAGTGAGCAGTTCTTC.

V gene TRBV18 combines with J gene TRBJ2-5; 10 bases map to TRBD1. Trimming cost V 8 bases and J 5 bases; bases outside gene matches: 2. Germline V lookup: CDR1 KGHSH, CDR2 LQKENI. The CDR3 loop spans 12 amino acids. The CDR3 DNA reads as TGTGCCAGCCGACAGGGGGCGGAGACCCAGTACTTC. Amino acid sequence: CASRQGAETQYF.

This clonotype was recorded only once. This chain connects TRBV2 to TRBJ1-5; D remains ambiguous. The ends were cut back, 6 bases at V and 0 bases at J, with 12 bases in the middle. The length of the CDR3 is 15 residues. Germline V CDR1 and CDR2: SNHLY, FYNNEI. CDR3 sequence (DNA): TGTGCCAGCAGGGCGAGCGGTGATAGCAATCAGCCCCAGCATTTT. It codes for CASRASGDSNQPQHF.

The chain is built from TRBV11-3 and TRBJ2-5; D is undetermined. The CDR3 totals 12 residues. Trimming pared 0 bases from V and 8 bases from J, leaving 7 bases between. The germline V gene encodes CDR1 SGHNT and CDR2 YENEEA. CDR3 coding DNA: TGTGCCAGCAGCTTAGACAGCCAAACCCAGTACTTC. As protein: CASSLDSQTQYF.

The V and J genes are TRBV19 and TRBJ1-1, with TRBD1 matching over 7 bases. There are 13 residues in the CDR3. V was clipped by 0 bases and J by 9 bases; unmatched bases: 4. Germline CDR1 LNHDA, CDR2 SQIVND (reference sequence). CDR3 nucleotide sequence: TGTGCCAGTAGTATAGAGGGGACAGCCCAAGCTTTCTTT. Translated, it gives CASSIEGTAQAFF.

The rearrangement uses TRBV24-1 and TRBJ2-3, with D possibly TRBD1 on 5 matching bases. Germline CDR1 reads KGHDR; CDR2 reads SFDVKD. The CDR3 totals 14 residues. Trimming pared 4 bases from V and 2 bases from J, leaving 9 bases between. The CDR3 protein is CATSDKQDTDTQYF. The CDR3 DNA follows: TGTGCCACCAGTGACAAACAGGACACAGATACGCAGTATTTT.

CDR3 in amino acids: CASSLGASEAFF. The CDR3, as DNA: TGTGCCAGCAGCTTGGGTGCGTCTGAAGCTTTCTTT. This rearrangement joins TRBV9 to TRBJ1-1; D gene unclear. V was clipped by 4 bases and J by 6 bases, with 10 bases between them. Germline CDR1 is SGDLS and CDR2 is YYNGEE. The CDR3 length is 12 residues.

This clonotype was counted ten times or more. This chain connects TRBV12-3 or TRBV12-4 to TRBJ2-6; D might be TRBD2 (6 bases). V was trimmed by 3 bases and J by 0 bases, leaving 12 bases between them. There are 17 residues in the CDR3. In DNA, the CDR3 is TGTGCCAGCAGTTTGGGCCAGGGAGGCTCTGGGGCCAACGTCCTGACTTTC. Its translation is CASSLGQGGSGANVLTF.

The rearrangement joins TRBV20-1 to TRBJ1-1; D perhaps matches TRBD1 (6 bases). Germline V gene sequence: CDR1 DFQATT, CDR2 SNEGSKA (reference sequence). V was clipped by 6 bases and J by 10 bases, with 21 bases between them. The CDR3 totals 13 residues. The CDR3 is CSALGASDIGAFF. The CDR3 nucleotides are TGCAGTGCCCTGGGGGCCTCCGACATCGGAGCTTTCTTT.

This clonotype is medium-sized by share. The chain joins TRBV10-3 to TRBJ2-7; D is perhaps TRBD2 (5 bases). Trimming shortened V by 3 bases and J by 0 bases, and 15 bases separated the two germline ends. The CDR3 totals 16 residues. Germline V lookup: CDR1 ENHRY, CDR2 SYGVKD. CDR3 bases: TGTGCCATCAGTGAATTTGAGGGCAGGTCCTCCTACGAGCAGTACTTC. Its translation is CAISEFEGRSSYEQYF.

The chain links TRBV10-1 to TRBJ2-7; 7 nucleotides align to TRBD1. The CDR3 covers 14 residues. Germline CDR1 is WNHNN and CDR2 is SYGVQD (reference sequence). V lost 2 bases, J lost 7 bases, and 8 bases stayed unmatched. CDR3: CASSEGGQVGEQYF. As DNA, the CDR3 is TGCGCCAGCAGTGAGGGAGGACAGGTAGGGGAGCAGTACTTC.

This chain connects TRBV24-1 to TRBJ2-7; either TRBD1 or TRBD2 may fit D (5 bases each). The CDR3 is 15 amino acids. Germline CDR1 reads KGHDR; CDR2 reads SFDVKD. V was cut by 3 bases and J by 2 bases, with 13 bases left in between. CDR3 protein: CATSDTRDGAYEQYF. The CDR3 DNA reads as TGTGCCACCAGTGATACTCGGGACGGAGCCTACGAGCAGTACTTC.

V usage is TRBV7-9 and J usage is TRBJ2-1, with D unclear. CDR3 size: 15 residues. Germline CDR1 reads SEHNR; CDR2 reads FQNEAQ (reference sequence). Trimming took 5 bases from V and 0 from J, leaving 11 bases between them. The CDR3 DNA reads as TGTGCCAGCAGCCAAGCTGAGCGCTCCTACAATGAGCAGTTCTTC. Protein product: CASSQAERSYNEQFF.

The chain has TRBV7-9 and TRBJ2-7; D uncertain. The CDR3 has 14 residues. The germline V and J ends were trimmed by 1 base and 4 bases, with 11 bases remaining between them. The germline V gene has CDR1 SEHNR and CDR2 FQNEAQ (reference sequence). CDR3 residues: CASSLGPATYEQYF. CDR3 in DNA: TGTGCCAGCAGCTTAGGCCCAGCGACGTACGAGCAGTACTTC. The full variable domain, rest sourced from reference TRBV7-9 and TRBJ2-7, is DTGVSQNPRHKITKRGQNVTFRCDPISEHNRLYWYRQTLGQGPEFLTYFQNEAQLEKSRLLSDRFSAERPKGSFSTLEIQRTEQGDSAMYLCASSLGPATYEQYFGPGTRLTVT.

The genes are TRBV5-1 and TRBJ2-7, with 8 bases lining up with TRBD1. V shed 3 bases and J 0 bases; nucleotides not matched to a gene: 8. Germline loops: CDR1 SGHRS, CDR2 YFSETQ. The CDR3 covers 16 residues. CDR3 in amino acids: CASSWQDRALSYEQYF. In DNA, the CDR3 is TGCGCCAGCAGCTGGCAGGACAGGGCTCTCTCCTACGAGCAGTACTTC.

CDR3 protein: CASSVFWDPSNTGELFF. CDR3 DNA: TGTGCCAGCAGCGTTTTCTGGGACCCCTCGAACACCGGGGAGCTGTTTTTT. V is TRBV9 and J is TRBJ2-2; the D gene could be TRBD1 or TRBD2 (5 bases each). V shed 2 bases and J shed 0 bases, with 14 bases lying between them. Germline V CDR1 and CDR2: SGDLS, YYNGEE. The CDR3 consists of 17 residues.